What follows describes a single T cell receptor beta chain. This sample is part of a study of shared T cell receptors in the human thymus. Per germline, CDR1 SGHVS and CDR2 FNYEAQ. CDR3 length equals 17 residues. The V gene end was trimmed by 0 bases and the J gene end by 2 bases; junction bases not matched to a gene: 7. Measured with immunoSEQ multiplex PCR; TCRdb has only the in-frame clones, and not every one. The table lists almost 550,000 clones, approximately 80% of them singletons, with about 0.013% in the top ten. Separately, the same data were catalogued under a study of human thymus T cells. That work adds: The donors were infants in Finland with congenital heart defects, otherwise immunologically healthy. Resections from corrective heart surgery provided thymus tissue. It looked as if thymic and blood repertoires used V and J genes in a biased way. Related research described thymic repertoires that were highly overlapping among unrelated individuals.

Sequencing input: thymocytes. This TCR was recovered from a boy under three years old with a congenital heart defect. The chain has TRBV7-6 and TRBJ2-1; 7 positions match TRBD2. In nucleotides, the CDR3 is TGTGCCAGCAGCTTAGCAGTACTAGCGCCAACCTACAATGAGCAGTTCTTC. This translates into CASSLAVLAPTYNEQFF.